The 22 T cell receptor beta chains in this list originate from one sample, sequenced in a study of blood T cell repertoires in COVID-19. Profiling relied on immunoSEQ multiplex PCR, and the TCRdb table lists in-frame clones only, not all of them. The sample lists 150,000 or so clones, 80% to 90% occurring once. Material: peripheral blood. These receptors originate from a woman in her 70s with COVID-19, enrolled during active disease.

V is TRBV14 and J is TRBJ1-2; D possibly corresponds to TRBD1 (6 bases). The CDR3 loop spans 16 amino acids. CDR1 is SGHDN and CDR2 is FVKESK in the germline V gene. V was shortened by 5 bases and J by 4 bases, with 20 bases between the two germline ends. The CDR3 DNA follows: TGTGCCAGCAGCGCCAGACTACAGGGTTTCGGCTATGGCTACACCTTC. Protein: CASSARLQGFGYGYTF. The full variable domain, with the rest looked up from reference TRBV14 and TRBJ1-2, is EAGVTQFPSHSVIEKGQTVTLRCDPISGHDNLYWYRRVMGKEIKFLLHFVKESKQDESGMPNNRFLAERTGGTYSTLKVQPAELEDSGVYFCASSARLQGFGYGYTFGSGTRLTVV.

This chain joins TRBV6-5 and TRBJ2-3; maybe TRBD2 (5 bases). Germline CDR1 is MNHEY and CDR2 is SVGAGI. Trimming left V 2 bases short and J 0 bases short, with 12 bases between. The CDR3 totals 16 residues. The CDR3 DNA is TGTGCCAGCAGTTACAGTCTAGCAGTTAGCACAGATACGCAGTATTTT. It specifies CASSYSLAVSTDTQYF.

The chain carries TRBV28 and TRBJ1-2; maybe TRBD1 (5 bases). Trimming cost V 3 bases and J 0 bases, with 14 bases left between them. The CDR3 extends over 16 amino acids. Germline V gene lookup returns CDR1 MDHEN and CDR2 SYDVKM. CDR3: CASSLPGDYSNYGYTF. The CDR3 DNA sequence: TGTGCCAGCAGTTTGCCGGGGGATTACTCTAACTATGGCTACACCTTC.

The chain carries TRBV9 and TRBJ1-3; no reliable D call. Trimming left V 4 bases short and J 2 bases short, with 13 bases between. The CDR3 has 15 residues. CDR1 SGDLS and CDR2 YYNGEE come from the germline V gene. The CDR3 bases are TGTGCCAGCAGCCCTACTGATTTAGCTGGAAACACCATATATTTT. This translates into CASSPTDLAGNTIYF.

This chain links TRBV12-3 or TRBV12-4 with TRBJ2-5; D unresolved. The germline V and J ends were trimmed by 5 bases and 7 bases, with 11 bases remaining between them. The CDR3 has 12 residues. The DNA of the CDR3 is TGTGCCAGCAGTCCCGGCGGTTTGACCCAGTACTTC. Its protein product is CASSPGGLTQYF.

The chain employs TRBV5-6 and TRBJ2-7; tentative D call: TRBD1 (6 bases). The germline V gene has CDR1 SGHDT and CDR2 YYEEEE. Trimming took off 4 bases at V and 3 bases at J, with 8 bases between the two ends. The CDR3 sequence is 12 residues long. For the CDR3, the DNA is TGTGCCAGCAGCCAGACAGGCTACGAGCAGTACTTC. Translation gives CASSQTGYEQYF. Combining the CDR3 with reference TRBV5-6 and TRBJ2-7 gives the whole variable domain DAGVTQSPTHLIKTRGQQVTLRCSPKSGHDTVSWYQQALGQGPQFIFQYYEEEERQRGNFPDRFSGHQFPNYSSELNVNALLLGDSALYLCASSQTGYEQYFGPGTRLTVT.

CDR3 loop: CATSTSGQVGYEQYF. CDR3 bases: TGTGCCACCAGCACCTCCGGACAGGTGGGCTACGAGCAGTACTTC. V usage is TRBV15 and J usage is TRBJ2-7; 7 bases map to TRBD1. CDR1 LNHNV and CDR2 YYDKDF come from the germline V gene (reference sequence). CDR3 size: 15 residues. V dropped 4 bases and J dropped 3; count of bases not matched to a gene: 9.

The table lists this clone with a count of one. This chain's CDR3 is CASSLGRGPRTGINEQFF. CDR3 in DNA: TGCGCCAGCAGCTTGGGACGGGGACCCCGGACAGGGATTAATGAGCAGTTCTTC. The chain has TRBV5-1 and TRBJ2-1; 8 bases are shared with TRBD1. The germline CDR1 and CDR2 sequences are SGHRS and YFSETQ. The CDR3 spans 18 residues. The V gene end was trimmed by 0 bases and the J gene end by 7 bases; junction bases not matched to a gene: 15. Full variable domain (rest looked up from reference TRBV5-1 and TRBJ2-1): KAGVTQTPRYLIKTRGQQVTLSCSPISGHRSVSWYQQTPGQGLQFLFEYFSETQRNKGNFPGRFSGRQFSNSRSEMNVSTLELGDSALYLCASSLGRGPRTGINEQFFGPGTRLTVL.

The DNA of the CDR3 is TGTGCCAGCAGCCCCTATGGTAGCTCCTACGAGCAGTACTTC. Amino acids: CASSPYGSSYEQYF. The chain joins TRBV13 to TRBJ2-7; D gene unclear. V dropped 5 bases and J dropped 0 bases, with 11 bases sitting between them. Germline-derived CDR1 and CDR2 are PRHDT and FYEKMQ (reference sequence). The CDR3 covers 14 residues.

The rearrangement links TRBV19 to TRBJ1-2; maybe TRBD1 (6 bases). Germline-derived CDR1 and CDR2 are LNHDA and SQIVND (reference sequence). There are 15 residues in the CDR3. V was shortened by 9 bases and J by 4 bases, with 21 bases between the two germline ends. Here the CDR3 reads CASQPYPTGLYGYTF. CDR3 bases: TGTGCCAGCCAACCTTACCCGACAGGACTCTATGGCTACACCTTC.

This chain connects TRBV28 to TRBJ1-1; 9 nucleotides match TRBD1. The junction had 12 bases not matched to a gene; V was cut back by 5 bases and J by 8 bases. This CDR3 region has 15 residues. Germline V lookup: CDR1 MDHEN, CDR2 SYDVKM. As DNA, the CDR3 is TGTGCCAGCAGTGCCGCCGGGACAGGGAATATGGAAGCTTTCTTT. Translated: CASSAAGTGNMEAFF.

The genes are TRBV5-1 and TRBJ1-2, with D uncertain. Trimming took off 4 bases at V and 2 bases at J, with 15 bases between the two ends. The CDR3 loop spans 15 amino acids. Germline CDR1 is SGHRS and CDR2 is YFSETQ. The CDR3 bases are TGCGCCAGCAGCCCCCGGCCGGAGGGCAACTATGGCTACACCTTC. Translated, it gives CASSPRPEGNYGYTF.

Here the CDR3 DNA reads TGTGCCAGCAGTTGGCAGGGGGTGCGGGAGACCCAGTACTTC. It yields the protein CASSWQGVRETQYF. The rearrangement links TRBV28 to TRBJ2-5; TRBD1 matches at 7 bases. V was clipped by 4 bases and J by 5 bases; unmatched bases: 7. In germline, CDR1 is MDHEN, CDR2 SYDVKM. CDR3 length equals 14 residues.

In nucleotides, the CDR3 is TGCAGTGCTAGTAAGGGACAGGGGCGGTCTGGAAACACCATATATTTT. Amino acid sequence: CSASKGQGRSGNTIYF. The rearrangement uses TRBV20-1 and TRBJ1-3; 10 bases align to TRBD1. The CDR3 spans 16 residues. V trimming: 3 bases; J trimming: 1 base; junction bases outside the gene matches: 6. The V gene's germline CDR1 is DFQATT and CDR2 SNEGSKA (reference sequence).

The chain has TRBV7-6 and TRBJ1-4; D is unclear. Germline CDR1 is SGHVS and CDR2 is FNYEAQ. Trimming took 5 bases from V and 7 from J, leaving 20 bases between them. This CDR3 comprises 16 residues. CDR3 bases: TGTGCCAGCAGCCCCAGCCATGGAGGCCGGGGTGAAAAACTGTTTTTT. Protein: CASSPSHGGRGEKLFF.

The chain uses TRBV7-9 and TRBJ1-3; 9 bases fit TRBD1. This CDR3 contains 17 residues. Per germline, CDR1 SEHNR and CDR2 FQNEAQ (reference sequence). Trimming took 2 bases from V and 1 from J; bases not matched to a gene: 6. The CDR3 nucleotides read TGTGCCAGCAGCTTATGGGTGGGGACAGGGTCTGGAAACACCATATATTTT. Amino acids: CASSLWVGTGSGNTIYF.

The J gene is TRBJ1-4, the V gene TRBV30; no definite D call. The V gene's germline CDR1 is GTSNPN and CDR2 SVGIG (reference sequence). This CDR3 is 13 amino acids long. V lost 5 bases and J 0 bases, leaving 7 bases between the germline ends. CDR3 sequence reads: CAWSGTTNEKLFF. The CDR3 bases are TGTGCCTGGTCCGGGACAACTAATGAAAAACTGTTTTTT.

This clone was recorded a few times. The chain joins TRBV5-6 to TRBJ1-6; no reliable D call. Germline lookup yields CDR1 SGHDT and CDR2 YYEEEE. Trimming removed 3 bases from V and 4 bases from J, with 11 bases in between. CDR3 length equals 15 residues. The CDR3 DNA sequence: TGTGCCAGCAGCTCGGCAGGATTATATAATTCACCCCTCCACTTT. It yields the protein CASSSAGLYNSPLHF.

This chain uses TRBV11-2 with TRBJ1-1, with D tentatively TRBD1 (6 bases). The CDR3 contains 13 residues. V lost 2 bases and J lost 6, with 10 bases in between. Germline-derived CDR1 and CDR2 are SGHAT and FQNNGV. The CDR3 sequence: CASSLPRTAEAFF. The CDR3, as DNA: TGTGCCAGCAGCTTACCCAGGACAGCTGAAGCTTTCTTT. The variable domain in full, completed from reference TRBV11-2 and TRBJ1-1, reads EAGVAQSPRYKIIEKRQSVAFWCNPISGHATLYWYQQILGQGPKLLIQFQNNGVVDDSQLPKDRFSAERLKGVDSTLKIQPAKLEDSAVYLCASSLPRTAEAFFGQGTRLTVV.

This clone has only one observation. This sequence joins TRBV7-2 and TRBJ2-3, with 13 bases matching TRBD2. The CDR3 loop spans 16 amino acids. Germline V lookup: CDR1 SGHTA, CDR2 FQGNSA. The V gene end was trimmed by 4 bases and the J gene end by 3 bases; junction bases not matched to a gene: 4. The CDR3 coding sequence is TGTGCCAGCAGCTACGGACTAGCGGGGGTGACAGATACGCAGTATTTT. It encodes CASSYGLAGVTDTQYF.

The rearrangement links TRBV4-1 to TRBJ1-6; D might be TRBD1 (6 bases). In germline, CDR1 is MGHRA, CDR2 YSYEKL. The CDR3 sequence is 14 residues long. Trimming removed 7 bases from V and 3 bases from J, with 10 bases in between. CDR3 loop: CASTQTGYNSPLHF. DNA of the CDR3: TGCGCCAGCACCCAGACAGGCTATAATTCACCCCTCCACTTT.

This clone came up once. This sequence joins TRBV7-2 and TRBJ1-5, with 9 bases lining up with TRBD1. V lost 5 bases and J lost 4; bases outside the gene matches: 6. The V gene's germline CDR1 is SGHTA and CDR2 FQGNSA. This CDR3 has 15 residues. The CDR3 sequence: CASSSHRGRNQPQHF. CDR3 DNA sequence: TGTGCCAGCAGCAGTCACAGGGGGCGAAATCAGCCCCAGCATTTT. Looking up the rest from reference TRBV7-2 and TRBJ1-5 gives the full variable domain: GAGVSQSPSNKVTEKGKDVELRCDPISGHTALYWYRQSLGQGLEFLIYFQGNSAPDKSGLPSDRFSAERTGGSVSTLTIQRTQQEDSAVYLCASSSHRGRNQPQHFGDGTRLSIL.